The present T cell receptor (beta chain) was sequenced within a study of blood T cell repertoires in COVID-19 (dated by TCRdb to 2020 to 2021). With regard to the full study: The collaborator samples originated in the United States, Italy and Spain and spanned the acute and convalescent phases of COVID-19. The material from the prospective study consisted of cDNA or gDNA derived from T cells, B-cell-depleted T cells, or PBMCs. Subjects who had been exposed to COVID-19, were actively infected with it, or had recovered from it provided the deeply sampled blood TCRbeta repertoires that made up the dataset. The repertoires were made available in a free public database intended to serve as a resource for research on the immune response to SARS-CoV-2. Samples were obtained from the ongoing ImmuneRACE study (first 160 participants) and from roughly 1,300 subjects provided by 6 global collaborators. Nearly every sample came with metadata listing a de-identified subject ID, COVID-19 status, age in years and sex. HLA class I and class II types, where available, came from metadata supplied by the sample provider rather than from assay-based typing.

Each collaborating institution followed its own protocols to collect whole blood in K2EDTA tubes. For TCRbeta analysis, collaborators shipped samples in one of three forms: frozen whole blood, isolated PBMCs, or DNA extracted from either of those sample types. The immunoSEQ Assay, a bias-controlled multiplex PCR, was used to amplify TCRbeta CDR3 regions from genomic DNA. The study's own analysis went as follows. The number of nucleated cells in each sample was estimated from the amplification of reference gene primers within the assay. To quantify the absolute abundance of each unique TCRbeta CDR3 rearrangement, sequence reads were collapsed and filtered. For each sample, productive Simpson clonality was calculated as the square root of Simpson's diversity index over productive rearrangements. This immuneACCESS table, as held by TCRdb, lists in-frame sequences with V and J called but not all clones. Of the missing ones, under half trace to an unresolved V gene in checked studies; the others have no known cause. Clone size and V and J calls were adopted from that table, with D and trimming inferred from the DNA. The sample data list 50,000 to 65,000 clones, and 65% to 90% of these were observed just once. The ten largest account for 1.3% of the sample.

This clone turned up a few times. No cognate antigen has been identified for it. No base qualities exist here, and no much larger clone lies one base off it. V loses 8 bases of germline sequence and J loses 7 bases, and the interval between the two ends is 14 bases. The CDR3 runs 13 amino acids, cysteine and phenylalanine included. Just the 39-base CDR3 DNA is kept, in frame starting at base 1. Taken from the germline V gene (reference sequence), the CDR1 and CDR2 loops are MNHEY and SMNVEV. Summary of the overall study and its limitations: How much clinical and demographic metadata was included differed by source and by participant, and the metadata was provided uncurated.

The clonotype was recovered from a man in his fifties or sixties with acute or convalescent COVID-19. The V gene is TRBV27 and the J gene is TRBJ1-4; the D gene is not confidently resolved. The specimen sequenced was peripheral blood. The CDR3 in this case is CASRPVEGEKLFF. The sequenced DNA: TGTGCCAGCCGGCCCGTTGAGGGTGAAAAACTGTTTTTT.